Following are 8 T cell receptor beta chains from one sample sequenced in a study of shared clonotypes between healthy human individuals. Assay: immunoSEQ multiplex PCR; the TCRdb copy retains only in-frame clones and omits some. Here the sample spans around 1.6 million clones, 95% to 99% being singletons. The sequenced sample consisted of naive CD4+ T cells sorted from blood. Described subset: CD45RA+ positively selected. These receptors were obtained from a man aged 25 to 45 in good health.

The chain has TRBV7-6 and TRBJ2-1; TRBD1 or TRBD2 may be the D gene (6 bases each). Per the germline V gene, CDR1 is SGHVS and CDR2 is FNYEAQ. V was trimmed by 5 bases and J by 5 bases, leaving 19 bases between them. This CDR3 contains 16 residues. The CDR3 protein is CASSHPRGQRNNEQFF. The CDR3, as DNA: TGTGCCAGCAGCCACCCCCGGGGGCAGCGAAACAATGAGCAGTTCTTC.

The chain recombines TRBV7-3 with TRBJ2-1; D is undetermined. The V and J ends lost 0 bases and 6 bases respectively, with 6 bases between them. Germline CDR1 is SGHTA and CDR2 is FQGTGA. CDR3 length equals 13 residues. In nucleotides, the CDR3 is TGTGCCAGCAGCTTAACGAACCTCAATGAGCAGTTCTTC. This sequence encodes CASSLTNLNEQFF.

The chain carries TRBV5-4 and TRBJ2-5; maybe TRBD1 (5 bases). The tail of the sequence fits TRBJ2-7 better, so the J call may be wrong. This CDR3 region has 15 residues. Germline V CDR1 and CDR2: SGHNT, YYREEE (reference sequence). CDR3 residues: CASTLGPDTTYEQYF. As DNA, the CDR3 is TGTGCCAGCACCCTTGGACCGGACACTACCTACGAGCAGTACTTC.

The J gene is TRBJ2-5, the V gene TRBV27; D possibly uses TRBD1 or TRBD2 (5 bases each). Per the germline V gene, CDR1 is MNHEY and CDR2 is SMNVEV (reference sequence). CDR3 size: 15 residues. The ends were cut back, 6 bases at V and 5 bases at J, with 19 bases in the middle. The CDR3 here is CASSINRDRGETQYF. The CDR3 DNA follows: TGTGCCAGCAGCATTAACCGGGACCGGGGCGAGACCCAGTACTTC.

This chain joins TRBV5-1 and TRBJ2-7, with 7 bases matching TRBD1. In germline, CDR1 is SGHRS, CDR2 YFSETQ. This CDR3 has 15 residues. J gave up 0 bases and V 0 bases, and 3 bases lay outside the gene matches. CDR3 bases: TGCGCCAGCAGCTTGGAGACAGGGCCCTCCTACGAGCAGTACTTC. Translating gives CASSLETGPSYEQYF.

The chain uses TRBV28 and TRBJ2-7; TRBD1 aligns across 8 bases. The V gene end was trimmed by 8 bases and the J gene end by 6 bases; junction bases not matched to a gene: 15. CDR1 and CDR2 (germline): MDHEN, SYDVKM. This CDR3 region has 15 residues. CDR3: CASLESGQGQSEQYF. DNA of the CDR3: TGTGCCAGCCTTGAAAGTGGACAGGGACAAAGCGAGCAGTACTTC.

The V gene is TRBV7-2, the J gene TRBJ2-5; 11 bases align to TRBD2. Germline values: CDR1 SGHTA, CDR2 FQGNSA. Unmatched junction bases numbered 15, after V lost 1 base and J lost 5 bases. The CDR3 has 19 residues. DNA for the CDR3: TGTGCCAGCAGCTTAGACCTACTAGCGGGAGAAGGCACAAGTGAGACCCAGTACTTC. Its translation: CASSLDLLAGEGTSETQYF.

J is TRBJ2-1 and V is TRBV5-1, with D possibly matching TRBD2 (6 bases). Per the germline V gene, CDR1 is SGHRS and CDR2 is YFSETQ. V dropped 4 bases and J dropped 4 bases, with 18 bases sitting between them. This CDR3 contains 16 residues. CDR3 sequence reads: CASSPIGEDKYNEQFF. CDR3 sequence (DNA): TGCGCCAGCAGCCCTATTGGGGAGGACAAATACAATGAGCAGTTCTTC.